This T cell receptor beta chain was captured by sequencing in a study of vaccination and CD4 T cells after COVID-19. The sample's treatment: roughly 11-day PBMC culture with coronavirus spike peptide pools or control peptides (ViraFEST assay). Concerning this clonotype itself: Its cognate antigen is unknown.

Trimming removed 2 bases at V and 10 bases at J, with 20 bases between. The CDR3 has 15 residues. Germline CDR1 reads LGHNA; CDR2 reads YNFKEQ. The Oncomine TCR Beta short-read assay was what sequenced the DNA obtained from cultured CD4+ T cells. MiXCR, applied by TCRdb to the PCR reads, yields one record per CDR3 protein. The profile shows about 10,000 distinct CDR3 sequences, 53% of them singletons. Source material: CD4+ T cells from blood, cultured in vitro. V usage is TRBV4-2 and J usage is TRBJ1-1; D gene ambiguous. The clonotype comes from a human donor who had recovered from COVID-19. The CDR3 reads CASSQPGTRVFGAFF. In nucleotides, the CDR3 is TGTGCCAGCAGCCAACCAGGCACAAGGGTTTTTGGAGCTTTCTTT.